Sequencing of this TCR beta chain was carried out in a study of blood T cells in healthy people across ages. CDR1 is MGHDK, CDR2 SYGVNS, per germline. CDR3 length equals 13 residues. The V and J ends lost 4 bases and 8 bases, in that order; junction bases with no gene match: 7. For the second PCR, which ran for about 6 to 12 cycles, a sample-barcoded 5' primer and a J-beta primer mix were used. Each CDR3 protein gets one entry after TCRdb re-called the 5' RACE reads with MiXCR. The data hold 800,000 or so distinct CDR3 sequences, with about half observed a single time. Sequencing input: blood. This clonotype was sampled from a man older than 75 in good health. The chain recombines TRBV25-1 with TRBJ1-2; 7 bases are shared with TRBD1. The chain's CDR3 is CASSVLDRRGYTF. CDR3 nucleotides: TGTGCCAGCAGTGTCCTGGACAGGAGGGGCTACACCTTC.